The sequence of this T cell receptor beta chain was determined in a study of blood T cell repertoires in COVID-19. The protocol was immunoSEQ multiplex PCR, while the TCRdb copy is restricted to in-frame clones and leaves out a portion. This sample has over 150,000 clones, with approximately 80% found just once. Germline values: CDR1 SGHNT, CDR2 YYREEE (reference sequence). This CDR3 is 15 amino acids long. J lost 0 bases, V lost 4 bases, and 4 bases had no gene match. Enrollment of patients from Seattle took place during active infection, with longitudinal follow-up. The sample consisted of peripheral blood. The chain has TRBV5-4 and TRBJ1-5, with TRBD1 matching over 7 bases. The receptor was isolated from a middle-aged woman with COVID-19, enrolled during active disease. The CDR3 DNA reads TGTGCCAGCAGCCCCGGGACAGATAGCAATCAGCCCCAGCATTTT. The encoded protein is CASSPGTDSNQPQHF. Full variable domain (rest looked up from reference TRBV5-4 and TRBJ1-5): ETGVTQSPTHLIKTRGQQVTLRCSSQSGHNTVSWYQQALGQGPQFIFQYYREEENGRGNFPPRFSGLQFPNYSSELNVNALELDDSALYLCASSPGTDSNQPQHFGDGTRLSIL.